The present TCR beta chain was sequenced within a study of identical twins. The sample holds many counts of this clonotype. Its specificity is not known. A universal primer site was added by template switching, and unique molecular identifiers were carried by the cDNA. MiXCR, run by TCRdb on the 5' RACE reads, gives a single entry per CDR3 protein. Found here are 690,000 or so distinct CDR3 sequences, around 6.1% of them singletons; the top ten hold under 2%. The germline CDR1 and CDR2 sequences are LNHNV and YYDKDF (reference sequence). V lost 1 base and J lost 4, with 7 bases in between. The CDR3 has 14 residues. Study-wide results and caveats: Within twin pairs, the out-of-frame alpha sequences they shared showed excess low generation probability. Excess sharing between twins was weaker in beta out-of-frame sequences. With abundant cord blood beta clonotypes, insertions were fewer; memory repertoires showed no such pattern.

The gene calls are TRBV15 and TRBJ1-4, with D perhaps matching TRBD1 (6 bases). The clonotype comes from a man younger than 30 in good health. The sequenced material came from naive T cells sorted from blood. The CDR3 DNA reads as TGTGCCACCAGCAGAGGACAGGTTAATGAAAAACTGTTTTTT. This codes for CATSRGQVNEKLFF.